This T cell receptor beta chain was profiled in a study of Ad26.COV2.S vaccination and SARS-CoV-2 variants. Study-wide context: Donor joined the COV1001 Ad26.COV2.S trial arm.

The treatment: around 19 received Ad26.COV2.S at low or high dose, single or two shots; a few received placebo; per-sample allocation not given. Sampling occurred on day 63 after the first vaccine or placebo injection. An Ad26 vector expressing Wuhan-strain SARS-CoV-2 spike constituted the vaccine. On this clone: No antigen is known for it.

TCRdb's table, derived via immunoSEQ multiplex PCR, lists solely in-frame clones and lacks some. The profile shows about 280,000 clones, 87% of them singletons. The study, taken as a whole, reports: Vaccine recipients surpassed placebo recipients in spike-specific TCR breadth. Whether participants received vaccine or placebo, their non-spike TCR breadth was similar.

Germline V lookup: CDR1 SNHLY, CDR2 FYNNEI. Trimming shortened V by 0 bases and J by 4 bases, and 9 bases separated the two germline ends. This CDR3 region has 14 residues. Source: peripheral blood, taken in a trial of Ad26.COV2.S vaccine versus placebo. The receptor was derived from a person between 18 and 65 years old who received the Ad26.COV2.S COVID-19 vaccine or a placebo. J is TRBJ2-5 and V is TRBV2, with D tentatively TRBD2 (7 bases). The CDR3 loop reads CASSEAGGLETQYF. The CDR3 DNA is TGTGCCAGCAGTGAAGCGGGGGGGCTAGAGACCCAGTACTTC.